The present entry profiles one TCR beta chain with its context. This entry is derived from a study of control samples from healthy donors and cancer patients. Clones were read by immunoSEQ multiplex PCR, and TCRdb kept only the in-frame ones, dropping some. The data show some 130,000 clones, about 93% seen once. Trimming took off 9 bases at V and 0 bases at J, with 12 bases between the two ends. Germline CDR1 and CDR2: LNHNV and YYDKDF (reference sequence). The CDR3 has 14 residues. The sequencing input was PBMCs. The chain combines TRBV15 with TRBJ1-5; no firm D call. The clonotype comes from a man in his fifties with head and neck cancer. The CDR3 coding sequence is TGTGCCACTGAGACGCTGTATAGCAATCAGCCCCAGCATTTT. Translation gives CATETLYSNQPQHF.